The source of this T cell receptor (beta chain) is a study of blood T cell repertoires in COVID-19 (dated by TCRdb to the early 2020s). For context, the study as a whole: The collaborator samples originated in the United States, Italy and Spain and spanned the acute and convalescent phases of COVID-19. The sample metadata nearly always contained a de-identified subject ID, COVID-19 status, age in years and sex. Subjects who had been exposed to COVID-19, were actively infected with it, or had recovered from it provided the deeply sampled blood TCRbeta repertoires that made up the dataset. The repertoires were made available in a free public database intended to serve as a resource for research on the immune response to SARS-CoV-2. The material from the prospective study consisted of cDNA or gDNA derived from T cells, B-cell-depleted T cells, or PBMCs. Samples were obtained from the ongoing ImmuneRACE study (first 160 participants) and from 1,200 or so subjects provided by 6 global collaborators. Where available, HLA class I and class II types were taken from metadata supplied by the sample provider and were not determined by assay-based typing. What the work shows at the level of the full study, not this receptor alone: Clinical and demographic metadata were provided uncurated, with the amount varying by source and participant.

To note about this clone: Its antigen remains unidentified. Base qualities are missing; no much larger clone stands one base away.

One collaborating source in Seattle enrolled patients while the patients were actively infected and followed the patients over time throughout the course of disease. Collaborating institutions collected whole blood in K2EDTA tubes following their own protocols. Collaborator samples were shipped for TCRbeta analysis as frozen whole blood, isolated PBMCs, or DNA extracted from either sample type. The immunoSEQ Assay, a bias-controlled multiplex PCR, was used to amplify TCRbeta CDR3 regions from genomic DNA. As for the original processing: The number of nucleated cells in each sample was estimated by amplification of reference gene primers within the assay. Sequence reads were collapsed and filtered to measure the absolute abundance of every unique TCRbeta CDR3 rearrangement. Productive Simpson clonality was computed per sample as the square root of Simpson's diversity index over productive rearrangements. TCRdb took this table from immuneACCESS and kept in-frame rearrangements with V and J called. Such tables lack part of the clones; where checked against another copy, unresolved V genes explain under half of the gap, and the rest is unexplained. The V and J calls and the clone size are those of that table, but D and trimming were determined from the DNA. Recorded for this sample are 250,000 to 300,000 clones; about 90% of them occurred a single time. The leading ten clones occupy 12% of the sample.

At the junction V is shortened by 4 bases and J by 0 bases, with 12 bases in between. Spanning cysteine to phenylalanine, the CDR3 consists of 15 amino acids. Only CDR3 DNA remains: 45 bases, in frame from the first base. Looking up the germline V gene (reference sequence) yields CDR1 LNHDA and CDR2 SQIVND. The receptor was derived from a woman aged 25 to 39 with COVID-19, enrolled during active disease. Sequences were obtained from peripheral blood. The V gene is TRBV19 and the J gene is TRBJ2-5; the D gene remains uncertain. The nucleotide sequence reads TGTGCCAGTAGTAGCTCACGCCAGTACCAAGAGACCCAGTACTTC. Translated, it reads CASSSSRQYQETQYF.